Below are 3 T cell receptor beta chains sequenced from a single sample in a study of cytomegalovirus exposure and HLA in healthy donors. PCR was performed using 60 Vbeta and 13 Jbeta primers. Sequencing was performed with immunoSEQ multiplex PCR; in TCRdb, only in-frame clones are kept and a portion is missing. The repertoire has roughly 180,000 clones, about four fifths of them found once; the top ten carry around 1.9%. Sequenced material: PBMCs. The receptors derive from a woman in her twenties or thirties in good health and CMV-seronegative.

The chain couples TRBV5-6 to TRBJ1-5; maybe TRBD1 (5 bases). The germline V gene has CDR1 SGHDT and CDR2 YYEEEE. CDR3 length: 16 amino acids. V was pared by 4 bases and J by 6 bases, with 20 bases between. The CDR3: CASSAWGGGTGQPQHF. In DNA form, the CDR3 reads TGTGCCAGCAGCGCTTGGGGGGGTGGGACGGGTCAGCCCCAGCATTTT.

This rearrangement joins TRBV29-1 to TRBJ2-6; 8 bases match TRBD1. J gave up 3 bases and V 7 bases, and 5 bases lay outside the gene matches. The CDR3 length is 14 residues. Germline V gives CDR1 SQVTM, CDR2 ANQGSEA. The CDR3: CSASDRGGANVLTF. In DNA form, the CDR3 reads TGCAGCGCCTCCGACAGGGGTGGGGCCAACGTCCTGACTTTC. Looking up the rest from reference TRBV29-1 and TRBJ2-6 gives the full variable domain: SAVISQKPSRDICQRGTSLTIQCQVDSQVTMMFWYRQQPGQSLTLIATANQGSEATYESGFVIDKFPISRPNLTFSTLTVSNMSPEDSSIYLCSASDRGGANVLTFGAGSRLTVL.

This clone was counted once. The chain recombines TRBV7-2 with TRBJ1-5; 7 nucleotides match TRBD1. The length of the CDR3 is 18 residues. Per germline, CDR1 SGHTA and CDR2 FQGNSA. V lost 6 bases to trimming and J lost 0 bases; unmatched junction nucleotides: 14. The CDR3 sequence is CASSQTSGTVNSNQPQHF. The CDR3 region has the DNA TGTGCCAGCAGTCAAACCTCCGGGACAGTTAATAGCAATCAGCCCCAGCATTTT.